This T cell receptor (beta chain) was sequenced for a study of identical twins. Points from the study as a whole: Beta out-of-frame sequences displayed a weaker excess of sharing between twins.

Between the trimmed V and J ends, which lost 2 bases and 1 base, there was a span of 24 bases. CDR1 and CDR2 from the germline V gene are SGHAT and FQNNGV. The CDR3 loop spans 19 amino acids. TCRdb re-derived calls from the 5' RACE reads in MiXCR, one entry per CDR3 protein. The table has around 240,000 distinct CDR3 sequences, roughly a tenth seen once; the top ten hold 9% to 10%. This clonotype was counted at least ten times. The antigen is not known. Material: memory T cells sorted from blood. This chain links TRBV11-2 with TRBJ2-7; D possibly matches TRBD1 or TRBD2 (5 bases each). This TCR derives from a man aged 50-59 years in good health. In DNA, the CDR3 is TGTGCCAGCAGCTTAAGGGTCCGGAAGACGAGGGGTCCGTCCTACGAGCAGTACTTC. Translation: CASSLRVRKTRGPSYEQYF.